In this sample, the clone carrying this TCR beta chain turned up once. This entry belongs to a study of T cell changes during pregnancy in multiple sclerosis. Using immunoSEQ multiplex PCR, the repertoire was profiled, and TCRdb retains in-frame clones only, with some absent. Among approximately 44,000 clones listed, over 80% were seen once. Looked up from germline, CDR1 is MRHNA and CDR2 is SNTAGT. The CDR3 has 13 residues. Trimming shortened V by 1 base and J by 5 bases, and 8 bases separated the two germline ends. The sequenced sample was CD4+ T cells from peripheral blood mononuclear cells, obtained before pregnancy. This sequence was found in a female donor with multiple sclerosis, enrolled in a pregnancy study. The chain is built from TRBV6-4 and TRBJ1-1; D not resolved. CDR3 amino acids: CASSDWTGTEAFF. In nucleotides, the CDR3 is TGTGCCAGCAGTGACTGGACGGGGACTGAAGCTTTCTTT.